The TCR beta chain described here comes from a study of control samples from healthy donors and cancer patients. Libraries were prepared by immunoSEQ multiplex PCR; TCRdb keeps only in-frame clonotypes and omits some of them. The data contain approximately 82,000 clones, 93% of them singletons. The CDR3 is 16 amino acids. Unmatched junction bases numbered 5, after V lost 1 base and J lost 0 bases. Germline loops: CDR1 MNHNY, CDR2 SVGAGI (reference sequence). This clone was found a few times. The specimen was PBMCs. The sequence was obtained from a woman in her forties with lung cancer. The rearrangement links TRBV6-6 to TRBJ1-2, with 7 bases identical to TRBD1. The CDR3 DNA reads as TGTGCCAGCAGTTACTTGGGACAGACACCTAACTATGGCTACACCTTC. This translates into CASSYLGQTPNYGYTF.